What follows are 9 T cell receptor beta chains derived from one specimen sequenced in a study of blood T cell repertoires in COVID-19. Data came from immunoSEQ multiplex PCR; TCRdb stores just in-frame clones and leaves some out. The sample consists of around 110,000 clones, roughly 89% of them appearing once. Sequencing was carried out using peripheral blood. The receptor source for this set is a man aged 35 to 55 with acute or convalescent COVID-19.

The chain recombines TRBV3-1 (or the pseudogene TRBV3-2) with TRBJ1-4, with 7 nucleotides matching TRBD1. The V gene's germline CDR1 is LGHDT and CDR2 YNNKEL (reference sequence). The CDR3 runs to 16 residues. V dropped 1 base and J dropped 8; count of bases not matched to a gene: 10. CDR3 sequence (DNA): TGTGCCAGCAGCCAAGGGAGGAGACAGGGAGAAGAAAAACTGTTTTTT. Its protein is CASSQGRRQGEEKLFF.

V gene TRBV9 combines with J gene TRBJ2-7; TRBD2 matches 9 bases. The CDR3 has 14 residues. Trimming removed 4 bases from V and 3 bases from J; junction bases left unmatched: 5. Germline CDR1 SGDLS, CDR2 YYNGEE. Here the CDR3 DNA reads TGTGCCAGCAGCCCCGCTAGCGGGAACTACGAGCAGTACTTC. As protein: CASSPASGNYEQYF.

The CDR3 nucleotides are TGTGCCAGCAGCCAAGATCTTCGGCTAGACGAACTATCGATAGTCCACGAGCAGTACTTC. Translation: CASSQDLRLDELSIVHEQYF. The V and J genes are TRBV4-2 and TRBJ2-7; no clear D gene. The CDR3 has 20 amino acids. The V gene's germline CDR1 is LGHNA and CDR2 YNFKEQ. Deletions cut 0 bases from V and 5 bases from J, with 29 bases between.

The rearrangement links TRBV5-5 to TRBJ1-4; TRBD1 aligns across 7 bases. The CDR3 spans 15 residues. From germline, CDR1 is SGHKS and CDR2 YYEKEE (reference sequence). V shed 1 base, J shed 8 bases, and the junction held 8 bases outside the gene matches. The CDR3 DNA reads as TGTGCCAGCAGCTTGTATTCCAGGGGGGCGGAAAAACTGTTTTTT. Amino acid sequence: CASSLYSRGAEKLFF.

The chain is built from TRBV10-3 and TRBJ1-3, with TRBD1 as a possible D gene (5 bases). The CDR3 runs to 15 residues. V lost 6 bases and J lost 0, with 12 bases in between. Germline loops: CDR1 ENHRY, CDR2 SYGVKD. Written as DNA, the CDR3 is TGTGCCATCAGCGAGACAGAGTTCTCTGGAAACACCATATATTTT. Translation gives CAISETEFSGNTIYF.

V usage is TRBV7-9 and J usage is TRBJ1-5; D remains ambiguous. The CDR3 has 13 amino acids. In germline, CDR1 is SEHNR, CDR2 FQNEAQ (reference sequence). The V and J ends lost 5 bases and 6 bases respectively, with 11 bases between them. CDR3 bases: TGTGCCAGCAGCCGCGAGGCGGGTCAGCCCCAGCATTTT. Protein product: CASSREAGQPQHF.

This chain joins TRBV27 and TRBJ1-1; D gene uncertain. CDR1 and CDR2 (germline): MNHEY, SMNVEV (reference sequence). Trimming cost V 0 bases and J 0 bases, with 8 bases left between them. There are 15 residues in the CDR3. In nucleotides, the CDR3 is TGTGCCAGCAGTTTATCGAACAGTCTGAACACTGAAGCTTTCTTT. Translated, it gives CASSLSNSLNTEAFF.

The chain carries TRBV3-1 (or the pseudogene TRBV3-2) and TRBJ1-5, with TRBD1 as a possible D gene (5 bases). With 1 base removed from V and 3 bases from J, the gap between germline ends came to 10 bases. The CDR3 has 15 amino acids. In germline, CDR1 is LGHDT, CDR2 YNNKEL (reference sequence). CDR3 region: CASSQARASNQPQHF. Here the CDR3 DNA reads TGTGCCAGCAGCCAAGCCAGGGCCTCCAATCAGCCCCAGCATTTT.

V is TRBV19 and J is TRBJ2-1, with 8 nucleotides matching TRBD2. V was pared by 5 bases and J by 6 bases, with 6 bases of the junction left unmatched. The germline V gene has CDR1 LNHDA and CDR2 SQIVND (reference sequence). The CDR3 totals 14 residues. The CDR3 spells CASSAGLVRNEQFF. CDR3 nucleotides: TGTGCCAGTAGTGCGGGACTAGTTCGCAATGAGCAGTTCTTC.